This is a list of T cell receptor beta chains from one sample in a study of blood T cell repertoires in COVID-19. Some clones are missing from TCRdb's copy, which holds only in-frame ones; the method was immunoSEQ multiplex PCR. The sample has around 30,000 clones, roughly nine tenths seen once; the top ten hold 5.4%. Sequenced sample: peripheral blood. All receptors derive from a human donor in a cohort sampled during active COVID-19. CDR3s include the opening cysteine and the closing phenylalanine or tryptophan. Each record gives: V gene, D gene, clone size, J gene, CDR3 protein, CDR3 DNA. A D gene is named only where the DNA matches it firmly. Rows may omit the clone size; those that give it use once, few, many or a size class.

>TRBV7-9|TRBD2|NA|TRBJ2-1
CASSSELAEYNEQFF
TGTGCCAGCAGCTCGGAACTAGCGGAGTACAATGAGCAGTTCTTC
>TRBV12-2|NA|once|TRBJ1-5
CASRPSRTDSNQPQHF
TGTGCAAGTCGCCCCTCCCGGACAGATAGCAATCAGCCCCAGCATTTT
>TRBV3-1/TRBV3-2|NA|once|TRBJ2-2
CASSQVLAGELFF
TGTGCCAGCAGCCAAGTTTTAGCCGGGGAGCTGTTTTTT
>TRBV7-9|NA|NA|TRBJ1-4
CASSLGWQEKLFF
TGTGCCAGCAGCTTAGGATGGCAGGAAAAACTGTTTTTT
>TRBV7-2|NA|NA|TRBJ1-5
CASSSWGGAASNQPQHF
TGTGCCAGCAGCTCCTGGGGGGGGGCGGCTAGCAATCAGCCCCAGCATTTT
>TRBV28|NA|NA|TRBJ2-2
CASSLVEGAGELFF
TGTGCCAGCAGTTTAGTGGAAGGGGCCGGGGAGCTGTTTTTT
>TRBV7-9|NA|NA|TRBJ1-2
CASSLAGTSVGYTF
TGTGCCAGCAGCCTCGCCGGGACATCTGTGGGCTACACCTTC
>TRBV12-5|TRBD1|NA|TRBJ1-4
CASSPPGQGAGEKLFF
TGTGCTAGCTCCCCACCGGGACAGGGGGCGGGTGAAAAACTGTTTTTT
>TRBV27|NA|few|TRBJ2-2
CASTIYRGAGELFF
TGTGCCAGCACCATTTATAGAGGCGCCGGGGAGCTGTTTTTT
>TRBV7-9|TRBD2|NA|TRBJ2-5
CASSLSGGTLQETQYF
TGTGCCAGCAGTTTGTCGGGGGGGACACTTCAAGAGACCCAGTACTTC
>TRBV12-3/TRBV12-4|NA|NA|TRBJ1-3
CASSLSVDTIYF
TGTGCCAGCAGTTTATCGGTTGACACCATATATTTT
>TRBV7-9|TRBD1|NA|TRBJ1-2
CASSLALSPGQGDYGYTF
TGTGCCAGCAGCTTAGCGCTAAGCCCCGGACAGGGAGACTATGGCTACACCTTC
>TRBV5-6|NA|once|TRBJ2-3
CASSLLGRLSTDTQYF
TGTGCCAGCAGCTTGCTCGGCAGGCTTAGCACAGATACGCAGTATTTT
>TRBV10-2|NA|NA|TRBJ2-1
CASKGGSNEQFF
TGCGCCAGCAAAGGCGGGTCCAATGAGCAGTTCTTC
>TRBV7-6|TRBD2|NA|TRBJ2-1
CASSLIRPSGGSSYNEQFF
TGTGCCAGCAGCTTAATTCGACCTAGCGGGGGTTCTTCCTACAATGAGCAGTTCTTC
>TRBV28|NA|NA|TRBJ1-4
CASSLYKEKLFF
TGTGCCAGCAGTCTATACAAAGAAAAACTGTTTTTT
>TRBV14|NA|NA|TRBJ2-3
CASSQGLFTDTQYF
TGTGCCAGCAGCCAAGGACTATTCACAGATACGCAGTATTTT
>TRBV29-1|TRBD1|NA|TRBJ2-3
CSAWDRATSTDTQYF
TGCAGCGCCTGGGACAGAGCTACTAGCACAGATACGCAGTATTTT
>TRBV19|NA|NA|TRBJ1-2
CASTPAGYNYGYTF
TGTGCCAGTACCCCCGCAGGATATAACTATGGCTACACCTTC
>TRBV2|NA|NA|TRBJ1-6
CASKIEDSHNSPLHF
TGTGCCAGCAAAATAGAGGACAGCCATAATTCACCCCTCCACTTT